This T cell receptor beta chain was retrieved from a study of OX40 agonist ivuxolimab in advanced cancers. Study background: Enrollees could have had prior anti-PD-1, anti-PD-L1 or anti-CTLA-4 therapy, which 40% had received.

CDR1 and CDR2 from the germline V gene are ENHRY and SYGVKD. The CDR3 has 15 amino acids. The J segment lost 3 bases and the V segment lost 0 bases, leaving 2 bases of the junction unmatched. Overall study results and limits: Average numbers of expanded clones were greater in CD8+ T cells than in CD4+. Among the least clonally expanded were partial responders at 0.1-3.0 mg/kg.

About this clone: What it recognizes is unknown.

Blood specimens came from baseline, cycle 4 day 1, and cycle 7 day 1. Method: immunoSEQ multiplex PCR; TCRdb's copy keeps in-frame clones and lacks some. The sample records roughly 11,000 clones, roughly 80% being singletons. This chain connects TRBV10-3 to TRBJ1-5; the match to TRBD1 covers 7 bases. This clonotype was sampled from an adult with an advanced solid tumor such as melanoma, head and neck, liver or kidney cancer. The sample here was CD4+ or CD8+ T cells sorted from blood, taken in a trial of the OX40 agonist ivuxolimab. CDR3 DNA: TGTGCCATCAGTGAGTCCACAGGGGACAATCAGCCCCAGCATTTT. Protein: CAISESTGDNQPQHF.